Many counts were recorded for the clone carrying this T cell receptor beta chain. Its antigen is as yet unknown. The data originate from a study of response to subunit inactivated influenza vaccine. Whole-study findings and limits: The authors proposed limited new T cell recruitment per seasonal influenza vaccination.

In TCRdb, the RT-PCR reads were re-called with MiXCR into one record per CDR3 protein. The sample has more than 400,000 distinct CDR3 sequences, about a tenth seen once; the top ten hold approximately 12%. The V end lost 3 bases, the J end lost 4 bases, and 16 bases lay between the germline ends. The CDR3 length is 15 residues. Germline V gene lookup returns CDR1 SGHTA and CDR2 FQGNSA. This sequence originates from a middle-aged man who received an inactivated influenza vaccine. The starting material was PBMCs from blood, obtained roughly 47 days after vaccination. The genes are TRBV7-2 and TRBJ2-7; D is possibly TRBD2 (5 bases). This CDR3 is CASSLVVGIKYEQYF. Here the CDR3 DNA reads TGTGCCAGCAGCTTGGTTGTCGGGATAAAGTACGAGCAGTACTTC.